One and the same sample provided the 30 T cell receptor beta chains below, sequenced in a study of CD8+CD57+ T cells in acquired aplastic anemia. For sequencing, patients were chosen who had shown expansion of CD8+CD57+ cells by flow cytometry. TCR beta VDJ and CDR3 profiles were obtained from a genomic DNA template. TCRdb passed the reads through MiXCR, listing each CDR3 protein once. This sample yields 150,000 to 200,000 distinct CDR3 sequences, of which around 47% are seen a single time; 8% to 10% belongs to the top ten. Sequenced material: sorted CD4+, CD8+, or CD8+CD57+ T cells (not recorded which) from PBMCs. Source of these receptors: a human donor with aplastic anemia.

As to this clonotype: The junction departs from germline at one end; a sequencing error may be responsible. This chain connects TRBV10-2 to TRBJ1-1; 7 bases fit TRBD1. The CDR3 length is 13 residues. Looked up from germline, CDR1 is WSHSY and CDR2 is SAAADI. The CDR3 DNA sequence: TGCGCCAGCAGTGAAAACAGGGGCACTGAAGCTCTCTTT. This encodes CASSENRGTEALF.

The V gene is TRBV2, the J gene TRBJ1-2; D remains unclear. Trimming cost V 7 bases and J 7 bases, with 19 bases left between them. CDR3 length: 14 residues. Germline V gene sequence: CDR1 SNHLY, CDR2 FYNNEI. Written as DNA, the CDR3 is TGTGCCAGCATAGCGACTGGTTTAGGCAGTGGCTACACCTTC. Translated: CASIATGLGSGYTF.

By its share, this clonotype is medium-sized (0.01 to 0.1%). This rearrangement joins TRBV10-3 to TRBJ2-2, with 8 positions matching TRBD1. The germline gives CDR1 ENHRY, CDR2 SYGVKD. The J segment lost 4 bases and the V segment lost 3 bases, leaving 1 base of the junction unmatched. CDR3 length equals 14 residues. CDR3 bases: TGTGCCATCAGTGACACAGGGGGCACCGGGGAGCTGTTTTTT. Encoded protein: CAISDTGGTGELFF.

Concerning this clonotype: The missing conserved phenylalanine or tryptophan at the end of this CDR3 makes a read error likely. Because the CDR3's place on the DNA is in doubt, the DNA is left out and the CDR3 is given as listed by TCRdb. The chain has TRBV7-2 and TRBJ2-5; the D call in the table, TRBD2, was not verified against the DNA. CDR1 is SGHTA and CDR2 is FQGNSA in the germline V gene. With termini counted, the CDR3 has 9 amino acids. The CDR3 loop is CASSSWGAG.

The genes are TRBV2 and TRBJ1-5, with D perhaps matching TRBD1 (5 bases). Trimming took 6 bases from V and 7 from J, leaving 19 bases between them. Germline assignment: CDR1 SNHLY and CDR2 FYNNEI. The CDR3 runs to 15 residues. CDR3 bases: TGTGCCAGCAGGGGGACTGTTCGGGGCGAGCAGCCCCAGCATTTT. The encoded protein is CASRGTVRGEQPQHF.

The table lists this clonotype with a few counts. The chain has TRBV10-3 and TRBJ1-5; 9 nucleotides line up with TRBD1. Per germline, CDR1 ENHRY and CDR2 SYGVKD. This CDR3 is built from 15 residues. V lost 0 bases and J lost 5; bases outside the gene matches: 2. The CDR3 here is CAISESGTGYQPQHF. The CDR3 coding sequence is TGTGCCATCAGTGAGTCGGGGACAGGGTATCAGCCCCAGCATTTT.

This clonotype was picked up one time. The rearrangement uses TRBV6-4 and TRBJ1-6, with D hard to call. Trimming took 6 bases from V and 5 from J, leaving 11 bases between them. Germline loops: CDR1 MRHNA, CDR2 SNTAGT. The CDR3 totals 14 residues. CDR3 in amino acids: CASRPDGDNSPLHF. The CDR3 DNA reads as TGTGCCAGCAGGCCGGACGGGGATAATTCACCCCTCCACTTT.

The V and J genes are TRBV20-1 and TRBJ1-2, with a tentative D call TRBD1 (5 bases). Germline values: CDR1 DFQATT, CDR2 SNEGSKA (reference sequence). The length of the CDR3 is 13 residues. Trimming shortened V by 6 bases and J by 8 bases, and 19 bases separated the two germline ends. Here the CDR3 DNA reads TGCAGTGCCCGGCACGGGGTAGGGGAAGGCTACACCTTC. As protein: CSARHGVGEGYTF.

The rearrangement uses TRBV4-1 and TRBJ2-4, with 16 bases that match TRBD2. There are 20 residues in the CDR3. CDR1 and CDR2 (germline): MGHRA, YSYEKL. Trimming at V came to 5 bases and at J to 0 bases, leaving 10 bases not matched to a gene. The CDR3 nucleotides are TGCGCCAGCAGCTTGGGGACTAGCGGGAGGGCCAATGTAGCCAAAAACATTCAGTACTTC. It is translated as CASSLGTSGRANVAKNIQYF.

V and J are TRBV10-3 and TRBJ1-3, with no clear D. V was shortened by 5 bases and J by 4 bases, with 15 bases between the two germline ends. Germline CDR1 and CDR2: ENHRY and SYGVKD. This CDR3 spans 15 amino acids. CDR3 residues: CAISYSVGEGNTIYF. CDR3 DNA sequence: TGTGCCATCAGTTACTCCGTTGGGGAAGGAAACACCATATATTTT.

This clonotype has ten or more counts. V is TRBV7-8 and J is TRBJ1-3, with D perhaps TRBD1 (5 bases). In germline, CDR1 is SGHVS, CDR2 FQNEAQ. V gave up 3 bases and J gave up 0 bases, with 9 bases separating them. The CDR3 contains 15 residues. Written as DNA, the CDR3 is TGTGCCAGCAGCTTTGCAGGGACCTCTGGAAACACCATATATTTT. The encoded protein is CASSFAGTSGNTIYF. Full variable domain (outside the CDR3, taken from reference TRBV7-8 and TRBJ1-3): GAGVSQSPRYKVAKRGQDVALRCDPISGHVSLFWYQQALGQGPEFLTYFQNEAQLDKSGLPSDRFFAERPEGSVSTLKIQRTQQEDSAVYLCASSFAGTSGNTIYFGEGSWLTVV.

The chain carries TRBV2 and TRBJ2-7, with D perhaps TRBD1 or TRBD2 (5 bases each). Trimming stripped 10 bases from V and 3 bases from J, with 10 bases between. Germline V gene lookup returns CDR1 SNHLY and CDR2 FYNNEI. The CDR3 spans 11 residues. DNA for the CDR3: TGTGCCACCGGTGGGGGCTACGAGCAGTACTTC. This translates into CATGGGYEQYF.

This clonotype was found many times. The rearrangement uses TRBV2 and TRBJ2-3; the D is unclear. Germline V lookup: CDR1 SNHLY, CDR2 FYNNEI. The CDR3 runs 13 residues. Trimming cost V 0 bases and J 10 bases, with 11 bases left between them. The CDR3 DNA follows: TGTGCCAGCAGTGAAGCCTCTCCCGTGGCGCAGTATTTT. Protein sequence: CASSEASPVAQYF.

This sequence joins TRBV10-3 and TRBJ2-2; D uncertain. V was cut by 5 bases and J by 2 bases, with 0 bases left in between. The V gene's germline CDR1 is ENHRY and CDR2 SYGVKD. The CDR3 sequence is 11 residues long. The CDR3 DNA reads as TGTGCCATCAGTAACACCGGGGAGCTGTTTTTT. Amino acids: CAISNTGELFF.

In its sample, this clonotype was seen a few times. V and J are TRBV10-1 and TRBJ2-5; no clear D gene. There are 13 residues in the CDR3. V was clipped by 4 bases and J by 5 bases, with 11 bases between them. Per germline, CDR1 WNHNN and CDR2 SYGVQD (reference sequence). For the CDR3, the DNA is TGCGCCAGCAGTGGAACTACGAGGGAGACCCAGTACTTC. It encodes CASSGTTRETQYF.

This clonotype has at least ten counts. The rearrangement uses TRBV25-1 and TRBJ2-1; 7 bases map to TRBD1. There are 17 residues in the CDR3. V shed 1 base, J shed 0 bases, and the junction held 6 bases outside the gene matches. CDR1 and CDR2 from the germline V gene are MGHDK and SYGVNS. The CDR3, as DNA: TGTGCCAGCAGTGAATCCTCGGGACAGATCTCCTACAATGAGCAGTTCTTC. It translates to CASSESSGQISYNEQFF. The full variable domain, with the rest looked up from reference TRBV25-1 and TRBJ2-1, is EADIYQTPRYLVIGTGKKITLECSQTMGHDKMYWYQQDPGMELHLIHYSYGVNSTEKGDLSSESTVSRIRTEHFPLTLESARPSHTSQYLCASSESSGQISYNEQFFGPGTRLTVL.

The rearrangement links TRBV7-7 to TRBJ2-2; D ambiguous. The V and J ends lost 6 bases and 3 bases respectively, with 11 bases between them. The CDR3 contains 14 residues. The V gene's germline CDR1 is SSHAT and CDR2 FNYEAQ (reference sequence). The chain's CDR3 is CASSSVGYTGELFF. The CDR3 DNA is TGTGCCAGCAGTTCGGTGGGGTACACCGGGGAGCTGTTTTTT.

This chain connects TRBV10-3 to TRBJ2-1; D possibly uses TRBD1 or TRBD2 (5 bases each). CDR1 ENHRY and CDR2 SYGVKD come from the germline V gene. The CDR3 is 15 residues long. Trimming removed 6 bases at V and 6 bases at J, with 18 bases between. CDR3 region: CAISQGTTLFNEQFF. The CDR3 DNA reads TGTGCCATCAGCCAAGGGACCACGTTGTTCAATGAGCAGTTCTTC.

The V and J genes are TRBV30 and TRBJ2-5, with D possibly matching TRBD2 (6 bases). The CDR3 sequence is 12 residues long. V gave up 1 base and J gave up 3 bases, with 6 bases separating them. Germline assignment: CDR1 GTSNPN and CDR2 SVGIG (reference sequence). The CDR3: CAWSGLEETQYF. The CDR3 DNA reads as TGTGCCTGGAGTGGACTAGAAGAGACCCAGTACTTC.

This clonotype has at least ten counts. A read error may be the cause here, since a much bigger clone is one base away. The rearrangement joins TRBV29-1 to TRBJ1-1, with 10 bases identical to TRBD1. Looked up from germline, CDR1 is SQVTM and CDR2 is ANQGSEA. The CDR3 runs 13 residues. The DNA for the CDR3 is TGCAGCGTTAAGGACAGGGGGAACGCTGAAGCTTTCTTT. This sequence encodes CSVKDRGNAEAFF.

This clonotype has ten or more counts. This chain joins TRBV12-3 or TRBV12-4 and TRBJ2-3; D is undetermined. V was cut by 5 bases and J by 4 bases, with 7 bases left in between. CDR3 size: 12 residues. The CDR3 sequence is CASSISSDTQYF. As DNA, the CDR3 is TGTGCCAGCAGTATTAGCTCAGATACGCAGTATTTT.

The chain carries TRBV15 and TRBJ2-7; the D is unclear. The CDR3 length is 13 residues. Germline V lookup: CDR1 LNHNV, CDR2 YYDKDF (reference sequence). V lost 1 base and J 3 bases, leaving 7 bases between the germline ends. The DNA of the CDR3 is TGTGCCACCAGCAGAGTGAATGACTACGAGCAGTACTTC. Amino acids: CATSRVNDYEQYF.

V is TRBV7-2 and J is TRBJ2-1, with D hard to call. Trimming took 2 bases from V and 9 from J, leaving 5 bases between them. The CDR3 totals 11 residues. Germline V CDR1 and CDR2: SGHTA, FQGNSA. CDR3 loop: CASSLFSEQFF. The CDR3 nucleotides read TGTGCCAGCAGCTTATTTAGTGAGCAGTTCTTC.

This clonotype has ten or more counts. J is TRBJ2-5 and V is TRBV2; TRBD2 agrees at 7 bases. Trimming at V came to 6 bases and at J to 2 bases, leaving 3 bases not matched to a gene. The CDR3 is 13 amino acids. Germline V lookup: CDR1 SNHLY, CDR2 FYNNEI. The CDR3 nucleotides are TGTGCCAGCAGCGGACTAGGACAAGAGACCCAGTACTTC. It encodes CASSGLGQETQYF.

The chain couples TRBV10-3 to TRBJ2-7; D gene ambiguous. Trimming shortened V by 4 bases and J by 2 bases, and 9 bases separated the two germline ends. Per the germline V gene, CDR1 is ENHRY and CDR2 is SYGVKD. There are 13 residues in the CDR3. The CDR3 sequence: CAISVAETYEQYF. In DNA, the CDR3 is TGTGCCATCAGTGTTGCGGAAACCTACGAGCAGTACTTC.

This clonotype was detected only a few times. The chain has TRBV7-9 and TRBJ1-1; no firm D call. Germline assignment: CDR1 SEHNR and CDR2 FQNEAQ (reference sequence). The CDR3 has 13 amino acids. The germline V and J ends were trimmed by 1 base and 0 bases, with 3 bases remaining between them. The CDR3 protein is CASSLVLNTEAFF. The CDR3 DNA sequence: TGTGCCAGCAGCTTAGTTCTGAACACTGAAGCTTTCTTT.

The J gene is TRBJ2-7, the V gene TRBV9; 12 bases match TRBD1. V lost 4 bases to trimming and J lost 6 bases; unmatched junction nucleotides: 14. CDR1 and CDR2 from the germline V gene are SGDLS and YYNGEE. CDR3 length equals 17 residues. Here the CDR3 reads CASSLQGGQGASCEQYF. The CDR3 DNA is TGTGCCAGCAGCCTCCAGGGGGGACAGGGGGCTAGCTGCGAGCAGTACTTC.

This clonotype was seen many times. The chain recombines TRBV2 with TRBJ1-1; 10 positions agree with TRBD1. Germline assignment: CDR1 SNHLY and CDR2 FYNNEI. Trimming cost V 6 bases and J 3 bases; bases outside gene matches: 10. The CDR3 has 16 residues. CDR3 region: CASRRSRGTGDTEAFF. The CDR3, as DNA: TGTGCCAGCAGGAGGTCTCGGGGGACAGGGGACACTGAAGCTTTCTTT. Drawing the rest from reference TRBV2 and TRBJ1-1, the complete variable domain is EPEVTQTPSHQVTQMGQEVILRCVPISNHLYFYWYRQILGQKVEFLVSFYNNEISEKSEIFDDQFSVERPDGSNFTLKIRSTKLEDSAMYFCASRRSRGTGDTEAFFGQGTRLTVV.

This clonotype was counted a single time. The CDR3 is CATSRDLAGRAREKLFF. The CDR3 bases are TGTGCCACCAGCAGAGACCTAGCGGGACGGGCCAGGGAAAAACTGTTTTTT. The V gene is TRBV15, the J gene TRBJ1-4; D might be TRBD1 (5 bases). The CDR3 loop spans 17 amino acids. CDR1 is LNHNV and CDR2 is YYDKDF in the germline V gene (reference sequence). V was pared by 0 bases and J by 8 bases, with 19 bases between.

The V and J genes are TRBV11-1 and TRBJ2-7; possible D gene TRBD1, 6 bases. CDR1 and CDR2 (germline): SGHAT, FQDESV (reference sequence). The CDR3 loop spans 16 amino acids. V lost 5 bases and J 1 base, leaving 18 bases between the germline ends. The CDR3 region is CASSPGQSRGSYEQYF. CDR3 nucleotide sequence: TGTGCCAGCAGCCCCGGCCAAAGCAGGGGTTCCTACGAGCAGTACTTC.